These 20 T cell receptor beta chains originate from one sample sequenced in a study of T cells in Graves' hyperthyroidism and ophthalmopathy. Researchers took RNA transcripts and amplified the TCR beta CDR3 regions from them. First-round RT-PCR targeting the TCR CDR3 was performed with the HTBI primer set. MiXCR was run by TCRdb on the multiplex PCR reads, yielding one entry per CDR3 protein. The sample has fewer than 900,000 distinct CDR3 sequences, about 17% seen once. Sequenced input: blood. These TCRs come from a woman aged 50 to 60 with Graves' hyperthyroidism that later progressed to Graves' ophthalmopathy.

This clonotype has just one count. V and J are TRBV3-1 and TRBJ2-3; the match to TRBD2 covers 10 bases. Per germline, CDR1 LGHDT and CDR2 YNNKEL (reference sequence). V lost 2 bases to trimming and J lost 5 bases; unmatched junction nucleotides: 7. The CDR3 is 16 amino acids. Written as DNA, the CDR3 is TGTGCCAGCAGCCAACTAGCGGGGGCCCCAGGAGATACGCAGTATTTT. Translating it yields CASSQLAGAPGDTQYF.

This clonotype was seen ten or more times. The chain employs TRBV12-5 and TRBJ2-2; 7 bases are a match to TRBD1. The CDR3 length is 18 residues. With V trimmed by 10 bases and J by 2 bases, 19 bases remained unmatched. Per germline, CDR1 LGHNT and CDR2 FRNRAP. CDR3 region: CAIDERRGGKANTGELFF. Here the CDR3 DNA reads TGTGCTATCGATGAAAGACGAGGGGGCAAGGCAAACACCGGGGAGCTGTTTTTT.

The chain employs TRBV10-3 and TRBJ2-3, with D possibly being TRBD2 (5 bases). Germline V gene sequence: CDR1 ENHRY, CDR2 SYGVKD. The V gene lost 5 bases and the J gene lost 6 bases, with 6 bases spanning the gap. The CDR3 spans 11 residues. The CDR3, as DNA: TGTGCCATCAGTACTAGTGATACGCAGTATTTT. It codes for CAISTSDTQYF.

This clonotype occurred a few times. It is unclear where the CDR3 begins or ends on the DNA, so no DNA is shown, and the CDR3 is as TCRdb lists it. This sequence joins TRBV11-2 and TRBJ1-1; the table gives TRBD1 as D, unverified against the DNA. The CDR3 spans 16 residues, counting both ends. Germline CDR1 SGHAT, CDR2 FQNNGV. The CDR3 protein is CASSLVAGGTVFDSFF.

There are a few counts of this clonotype. The V and J genes are TRBV2 and TRBJ1-3; D uncertain. Trimming cost V 8 bases and J 5 bases, with 7 bases left between them. The CDR3 spans 11 residues. Germline loops: CDR1 SNHLY, CDR2 FYNNEI. The CDR3 nucleotides are TGTGCCAGCTCAGGACGAAACACCATATATTTT. Its translation is CASSGRNTIYF.

The J gene is TRBJ1-5, the V gene TRBV19, with TRBD1 matching 7 bases. The germline gives CDR1 LNHDA, CDR2 SQIVND (reference sequence). V gave up 6 bases and J gave up 2 bases; unmatched junction bases: 19. The CDR3 length is 19 residues. The CDR3 DNA reads as TGTGCCAGTAGCGGCAAACAGGGGATCGTAGGGATTGGCAATCAGCCCCAGCATTTT. Protein product: CASSGKQGIVGIGNQPQHF.

About this clonotype itself: This may stem from a read error, because a much larger clone lies one nucleotide away. The chain is built from TRBV11-2 and TRBJ2-1; 15 bases line up with TRBD2. The V and J ends lost 4 bases and 9 bases, in that order; junction bases with no gene match: 4. CDR3 length: 15 amino acids. The germline V gene encodes CDR1 SGHAT and CDR2 FQNNGV. The CDR3 spells CASSWTSGGDSEQFF. The DNA of the CDR3 is TGTGCCAGCAGCTGGACTAGCGGGGGGGACAGTGAGCAGTTCTTC.

This clonotype was detected a few times. This chain links TRBV7-9 with TRBJ2-3; perhaps D is TRBD1 or TRBD2 (5 bases each). Germline V gene sequence: CDR1 SEHNR, CDR2 FQNEAQ (reference sequence). V was clipped by 1 base and J by 5 bases, with 13 bases between them. The CDR3 is 15 amino acids. The DNA for the CDR3 is TGTGCCAGCAGCTTAGGGGGCCACGCGGGAGATACGCAGTATTTT. It yields the protein CASSLGGHAGDTQYF. Together with reference TRBV7-9 and TRBJ2-3, the CDR3 gives the full variable domain: DTGVSQNPRHKITKRGQNVTFRCDPISEHNRLYWYRQTLGQGPEFLTYFQNEAQLEKSRLLSDRFSAERPKGSFSTLEIQRTEQGDSAMYLCASSLGGHAGDTQYFGPGTRLTVL.

This clonotype was counted between two and nine times. The chain links TRBV5-1 to TRBJ2-2; 12 bases are shared with TRBD2. Trimming cost V 4 bases and J 5 bases; bases outside gene matches: 6. CDR3 size: 16 residues. The germline V gene encodes CDR1 SGHRS and CDR2 YFSETQ. In DNA, the CDR3 is TGCGCCAGCAGCCCGGGAGGACTAGCGGGGACCGGGGAGCTGTTTTTT. This codes for CASSPGGLAGTGELFF. Drawing the rest from reference TRBV5-1 and TRBJ2-2, the complete variable domain is KAGVTQTPRYLIKTRGQQVTLSCSPISGHRSVSWYQQTPGQGLQFLFEYFSETQRNKGNFPGRFSGRQFSNSRSEMNVSTLELGDSALYLCASSPGGLAGTGELFFGEGSRLTVL.

This clonotype was detected many times. The chain uses TRBV6-2 or TRBV6-3 and TRBJ2-5; tentative D call: TRBD1 (6 bases). This CDR3 region has 13 residues. With 0 bases removed from V and 6 bases from J, the gap between germline ends came to 8 bases. The germline CDR1 and CDR2 sequences are MNHEY and SVGEGT. CDR3 protein: CASSYSGAKTQYF. The DNA for the CDR3 is TGTGCCAGCAGTTACTCGGGGGCGAAGACCCAGTACTTC.

The sample holds many counts of this clonotype. The V call is TRBV12-3 or TRBV12-4, the J call TRBJ1-5, with D possibly being TRBD1 (6 bases). The CDR3 has 13 amino acids. V lost 6 bases and J lost 10, with 16 bases in between. CDR3 nucleotides: TGTGCCAGCAGGCCCCGCGACAGGAAACCCCAGCATTTT. It translates to CASRPRDRKPQHF.

V and J are TRBV6-4 and TRBJ2-2; TRBD2 matches at 9 bases. Germline V CDR1 and CDR2: MRHNA, SNTAGT. The CDR3 has 16 residues. Losses at the gene ends were 3 bases for V and 4 bases for J; bases not matched to a gene: 6. The CDR3 region is CASSELGGGVTGELFF. CDR3 in DNA: TGTGCCAGCAGTGAGCTCGGCGGGGGGGTCACCGGGGAGCTGTTTTTT.

The chain has TRBV6-6 and TRBJ2-1, with D possibly TRBD2 on 7 matching bases. V shed 0 bases and J shed 3 bases, with 18 bases lying between them. CDR3 size: 18 residues. Looked up from germline, CDR1 is MNHNY and CDR2 is SVGAGI (reference sequence). CDR3: CASSYSEVSGGHYNEQFF. The CDR3 coding sequence is TGTGCCAGCAGTTACTCGGAAGTATCGGGGGGCCACTACAATGAGCAGTTCTTC.

This clonotype was seen once. Compared with germline, one end of the junction differs, possibly owing to a read error. This chain's CDR3 is CASSAGVYQPRHF. The DNA of the CDR3 is TGTGCCAGCAGTGCTGGGGTTTACCAGCCCCGGCATTTT. J is TRBJ1-5 and V is TRBV6-2 or TRBV6-3; D unclear. The CDR3 is 13 amino acids. In germline, CDR1 is MNHEY, CDR2 SVGEGT.

The CDR3 sequence: CSAPESNSEQFF. The DNA for the CDR3 is TGCAGTGCCCCAGAGTCGAACAGTGAGCAGTTCTTC. The genes are TRBV20-1 and TRBJ2-1; D unresolved. The CDR3 covers 12 residues. Germline V gives CDR1 DFQATT, CDR2 SNEGSKA (reference sequence). V gave up 6 bases and J gave up 9 bases, with 15 bases separating them.

The chain has TRBV3-1 and TRBJ1-1, with D possibly TRBD1 on 6 matching bases. With 4 bases removed from V and 7 bases from J, the gap between germline ends came to 19 bases. There are 15 residues in the CDR3. Per germline, CDR1 LGHDT and CDR2 YNNKEL (reference sequence). CDR3 sequence reads: CASSRPSQGLGEAFF. As DNA, the CDR3 is TGTGCCAGCAGCCGCCCGAGTCAGGGGCTCGGTGAAGCTTTCTTT.

This chain uses TRBV6-2 or TRBV6-3 with TRBJ1-2, with 9 bases fitting TRBD1. Germline loops: CDR1 MNHEY, CDR2 SVGEGT. J was trimmed by 6 bases and V by 6 bases; bases with no gene match: 8. There are 14 residues in the CDR3. The CDR3 nucleotides read TGTGCCAGCAGCCGGACAGGGGAGTTCAATGGCTACACCTTC. It specifies CASSRTGEFNGYTF.

This clonotype appeared a few times. The V and J genes are TRBV6-5 and TRBJ2-1, with TRBD2 identical over 7 bases. The CDR3 length is 11 residues. Germline V lookup: CDR1 MNHEY, CDR2 SVGAGI. J gave up 12 bases and V 2 bases, and 1 base lay outside the gene matches. The CDR3 here is CASSYGGGQFF. DNA of the CDR3: TGTGCCAGCAGTTACGGGGGGGGGCAGTTCTTC.

This sequence joins TRBV6-5 and TRBJ1-6, with TRBD1 identical over 8 bases. The CDR3 sequence is 19 residues long. The V and J ends lost 5 bases and 0 bases, in that order; junction bases with no gene match: 12. Germline CDR1 and CDR2: MNHEY and SVGAGI. CDR3 sequence reads: CASSHFQGAVSSYNSPLHF. In nucleotides, the CDR3 is TGTGCCAGCAGTCACTTTCAGGGGGCCGTTAGCTCCTATAATTCACCCCTCCACTTT.

At least ten counts were recorded for this clonotype. The V and J genes are TRBV5-1 and TRBJ2-5; a weak D match, TRBD2 (6 bases). CDR3 size: 16 residues. Germline CDR1 reads SGHRS; CDR2 reads YFSETQ. Trimming stripped 1 base from V and 4 bases from J, with 17 bases between. CDR3 region: CASSLSGSRGSETQYF. The CDR3 DNA reads TGCGCCAGCAGCTTGTCGGGTTCCCGGGGGTCAGAGACCCAGTACTTC.